This TCR beta chain emerged from a study of OX40 agonist ivuxolimab in advanced cancers. Study-wide context: A history of anti-PD-1, anti-PD-L1 or anti-CTLA-4 therapy was acceptable, and more than 30% had some.

Blood sampling was done at baseline, cycle 4 day 1, and cycle 7 day 1. Repertoires were generated with immunoSEQ multiplex PCR, while TCRdb's copy carries only in-frame clones and drops some. The data contain almost 80,000 clones, around 90% of them singletons. The germline V and J ends were trimmed by 3 bases and 7 bases, with 12 bases remaining between them. CDR3 size: 13 residues. Germline CDR1 and CDR2: LNHDA and SQIVND (reference sequence). The source is an adult with an advanced solid tumor such as melanoma, head and neck, liver or kidney cancer. Material: CD4+ or CD8+ T cells sorted from blood, obtained in a trial of the OX40 agonist ivuxolimab. V is TRBV19 and J is TRBJ1-1; D gene ambiguous. The CDR3: CASSISQSSEAFF. The CDR3 DNA sequence: TGTGCCAGTAGTATCTCCCAATCGAGTGAAGCTTTCTTT.